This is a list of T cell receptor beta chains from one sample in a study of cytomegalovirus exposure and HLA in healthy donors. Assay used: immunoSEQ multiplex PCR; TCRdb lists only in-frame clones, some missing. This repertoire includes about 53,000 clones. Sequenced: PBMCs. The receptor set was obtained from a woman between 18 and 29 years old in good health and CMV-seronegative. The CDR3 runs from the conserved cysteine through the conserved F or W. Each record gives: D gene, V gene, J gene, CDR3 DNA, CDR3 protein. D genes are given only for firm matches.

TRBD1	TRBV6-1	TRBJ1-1	TGTGCCAGCAGTCTCAGGGGGAGTGACACTGAAGCTTTCTTT	CASSLRGSDTEAFF
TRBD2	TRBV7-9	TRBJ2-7	TGTGCCAGCAGTCGAGGACTAGCGGGAGGCTACGAGCAGTACTTC	CASSRGLAGGYEQYF
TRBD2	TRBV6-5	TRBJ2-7	TGTGCCAGCAGTTACGGACTAGCAGTCCACGAGCAGTACTTC	CASSYGLAVHEQYF
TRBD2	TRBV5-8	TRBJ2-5	TGTGCCAGCAGCTCTACTTTGACTAGCGGGGGCCCCCAAGAGACCCAGTACTTC	CASSSTLTSGGPQETQYF
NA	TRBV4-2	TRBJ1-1	TGTGCCAGCAGCCAAGGTTGGGGCCCCGGACATGGGGACACTGAAGCTTTCTTT	CASSQGWGPGHGDTEAFF
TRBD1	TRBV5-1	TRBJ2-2	TGCGCCAGCAGCTTGCCCGATACAGGGGGCACTGGGGAGCTGTTTTTT	CASSLPDTGGTGELFF
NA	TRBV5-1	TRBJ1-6	TGCGCCAGCAGTAAGTTGAGTCGCGGGGTCTATAATTCACACCTCCACTTT	CASSKLSRGVYNSHLHF
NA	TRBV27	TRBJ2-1	TGTGCCAGCAGTTTGGGGCCGGGCGGGGCATCCTACAATGAGCAGTTCTTC	CASSLGPGGASYNEQFF
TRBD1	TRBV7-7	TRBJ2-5	TGTGCCAGCAGCGCGACAGGGGGCCAAGAGACCCAGTACTTC	CASSATGGQETQYF
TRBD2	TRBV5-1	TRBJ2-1	TGCGCCAGCAGCTCGCTAGCGGGCCTCAATGAGCAGTTCTTC	CASSSLAGLNEQFF
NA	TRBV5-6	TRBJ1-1	TGTGCCAGCAGCTTGGATAACAGGGTAAACACTGAAGCTTTCTTT	CASSLDNRVNTEAFF
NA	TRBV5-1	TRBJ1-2	TGCGCCAGCAGCCCGACAGTCCGTGGCTACACCTTC	CASSPTVRGYTF
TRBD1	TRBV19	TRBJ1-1	TGTGCCAGTAGCTCGGACAGGTGGGGAATGCGGACTGAAGCTTTCTTT	CASSSDRWGMRTEAFF
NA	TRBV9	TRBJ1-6	TGTGCCAGCAGCGTAGCTAGCTCCTATAATTCACCCCTCCACTTT	CASSVASSYNSPLHF
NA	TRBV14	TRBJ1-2	TGTGCCAGCAGCCAAGATATCGTCTATGGCTACACCTTC	CASSQDIVYGYTF
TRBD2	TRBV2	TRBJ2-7	TGTGCCAGTGCCCCGGGACTATCATTCTACGAGCAGTACTTC	CASAPGLSFYEQYF
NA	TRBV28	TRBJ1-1	TGTGCCAGCAGCCGCCTTGACACAACATTGAAAGCTTTCTTT	CASSRLDTTLKAFF
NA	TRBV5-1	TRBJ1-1	TGCGCCAGCAGCTTGGCCCCGGGGAACACTGAAGCTTTCTTT	CASSLAPGNTEAFF
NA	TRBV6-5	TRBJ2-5	TGTGCCAGCAGTCCCGACGGACATTTAAGCGAGACCCAGTACTTC	CASSPDGHLSETQYF
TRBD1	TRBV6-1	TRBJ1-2	TGTGCCAGCCGGACAGGGGTTGACTATGGCTACACCTTC	CASRTGVDYGYTF
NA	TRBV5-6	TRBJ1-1	TGTGCCAGCAGCTTGGTTCCGTCCGACACTGAAGCTTTCTTT	CASSLVPSDTEAFF
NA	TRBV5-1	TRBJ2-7	TGCGCCAGCGGATCAGGGGGGCCTACCTACGAGCAGTACTTC	CASGSGGPTYEQYF
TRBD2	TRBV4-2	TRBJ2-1	TGTGCCAGCAGCCATCCCGGGACTAGCTCCTACAATGAGCAGTTCTTC	CASSHPGTSSYNEQFF
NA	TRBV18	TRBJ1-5	TGTGCCAGCTCACCGCCAGGAAAGGCAAATCAGCCCCAGCATTTT	CASSPPGKANQPQHF
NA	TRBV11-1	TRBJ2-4	TGTGCCAGCAGACGCCTCGGTCATACAGCCAAAAACATTCAGTACTTC	CASRRLGHTAKNIQYF
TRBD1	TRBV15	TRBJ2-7	TGTGCCACCAGCAGGGGCCCGGGACAGGGGGCTAACGAGCAGTACTTC	CATSRGPGQGANEQYF
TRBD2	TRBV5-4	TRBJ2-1	TGTGCCAGCATGGAGAGTAGCGGGGGGGCAGTAGATGAGCAGTTCTTC	CASMESSGGAVDEQFF
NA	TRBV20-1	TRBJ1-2	TGCAGTTCGACAGACTATGGCTACACCTTC	CSSTDYGYTF
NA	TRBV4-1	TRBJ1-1	TGCGCCAGCAGCCGAGGTCTTCAGGGAGGGACTGAAGCTTTCTTT	CASSRGLQGGTEAFF
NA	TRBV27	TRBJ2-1	TGTGCCAGCAGTACCCCGCTGACTAGTGGGGATAACAATGAGCAGTTCTTC	CASSTPLTSGDNNEQFF
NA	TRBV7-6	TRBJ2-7	TGTGCCAGCAGCTCGGGAGTTGTGCAGTACTTC	CASSSGVVQYF
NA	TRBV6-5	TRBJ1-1	TGTGCCAGCAGTTACGAGGGAAACCGTCTCCATGAAGCTTTCTTT	CASSYEGNRLHEAFF
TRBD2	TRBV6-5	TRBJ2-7	TGTGCCAGCAGTTATTCAAGGACGGGAGGGCACGAGCAGTACTTC	CASSYSRTGGHEQYF
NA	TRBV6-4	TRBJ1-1	TGTGCCAGCAGTGACTCATCGGGTGTTAGGACAGCCCTATGCGGTATGAACACTGAAGCTTTCTTT	CASSDSSGVRTALCGMNTEAFF
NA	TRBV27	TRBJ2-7	TGTGCCAGCAGTTTAGACGGCGGGGAGACCTACGAGCAGTACTTC	CASSLDGGETYEQYF
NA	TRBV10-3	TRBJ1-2	TGTGCCACGGGGACCGCGGGAGGAGCTAACTATGGCTACACCTTC	CATGTAGGANYGYTF